The text below deals with one TCR beta chain. Its antigen is unknown. The germline gene is not matched at one end of the junction; a read error may be the cause. The data originate from a study of T cell repertoires in cytomegalovirus infection. About the research overall: An indication of both CMV infection and matching HLA type came from public TCR beta signatures. Broader study findings: HLA-C-restricted, CMV-specific TCR beta clonotypes were dominant ex vivo. Accumulated public TCR beta family frequency recognized individuals carrying CMV together with the relevant HLA.

One entry per CDR3 protein results from TCRdb running MiXCR on the reads. The sample includes hundreds of thousands of distinct CDR3 sequences, 35% of them seen just once. Germline assignment: CDR1 MNHGY and CDR2 SAAAGT. CDR3 length: 15 residues. The sequence came from a human donor in good health (CMV status not recorded). Some clones in this sample may be carry-over from other donors' samples. V is TRBV6-8 and J is TRBJ1-6, with D possibly matching TRBD1 (6 bases). The sample comprised PBMCs. This chain's CDR3 is CARSARTAGDSPLHF. The CDR3 nucleotides read TGTGCCCGCAGTGCCCGGACAGCGGGGGATTCACCCCTCCACTTT.